This is a list of T cell receptor beta chains from one sample in a study of T cell responses to AZD1222 COVID-19 vaccine. Here immunoSEQ multiplex PCR was the method, and the copy in TCRdb shows in-frame clones only, minus some. The sample carries more than 150,000 clones, 85% to 95% recorded once. The sequences come from peripheral blood, collected on day 0 of AZD1222 vaccination. The receptor source for this set is an adult in good health. Each CDR3 is given with its conserved first and last residue.

CDR3 length	V gene	J gene	CDR3 protein
15	TRBV4-2	TRBJ1-4	CASSQDRGGEEKLFF
14	TRBV24-1	TRBJ1-1	CATSSRRNITEAFF
15	TRBV3-1/TRBV3-2	TRBJ1-2	CASSQAGQPNYGYTF
19	TRBV30	TRBJ2-3	CAWRRVTSGRAVGTDTQYF
14	TRBV19	TRBJ1-3	CACSTGGSGNTIYF
14	TRBV6-5	TRBJ1-1	CASSLLQGALAAFF
17	TRBV6-1	TRBJ2-2	CASIDRGRLQNTGELFF
15	TRBV27	TRBJ2-3	CASSFDRGGADTQYF
15	TRBV6-4	TRBJ2-2	CASSSSPADTGELFF
13	TRBV10-3	TRBJ2-1	CAISSGNFNEQFF